The following is a T cell receptor (beta chain) sequence with its context. Its matching antigen is unknown. CDR1 and CDR2 (germline): ENHRY, SYGVKD. The CDR3 consists of 12 residues. Trimming took 3 bases from V and 8 from J; bases not matched to a gene: 1. This specimen comes from a study of T-cell memory formation after mild COVID-19. About the study: In these data, TCR clusters were largely donor specific.

The 5'RACE method, run with constant-segment primers, produced TCR alpha and TCR beta cDNA libraries (carrying sample barcodes and UMIs). Each CDR3 protein gets one entry after TCRdb re-called the 5' RACE reads with MiXCR. The table has 360,000 or so distinct CDR3 sequences, around 28% seen once. Study observations and caveats: The study found contracting CD4+ clones mainly in CM and EM and contracting CD8+ clones in EMRA. Whereas later expanders leaned CD4+, clones contracting day 15 to 85 showed a balanced CD4/CD8 makeup.

The source material was PBMCs or a T cell subset sorted from them (not recorded which). The rearrangement joins TRBV10-3 to TRBJ2-7; TRBD2 matches at 10 bases. The sequence came from an adult woman who had mild COVID-19 (a few samples of this study predate the infection). Cell type and time point are not known. The CDR3 coding sequence is TGTGCCATCAGTGATACTAGCGGGAAGCAGTACTTC. Its translation is CAISDTSGKQYF.